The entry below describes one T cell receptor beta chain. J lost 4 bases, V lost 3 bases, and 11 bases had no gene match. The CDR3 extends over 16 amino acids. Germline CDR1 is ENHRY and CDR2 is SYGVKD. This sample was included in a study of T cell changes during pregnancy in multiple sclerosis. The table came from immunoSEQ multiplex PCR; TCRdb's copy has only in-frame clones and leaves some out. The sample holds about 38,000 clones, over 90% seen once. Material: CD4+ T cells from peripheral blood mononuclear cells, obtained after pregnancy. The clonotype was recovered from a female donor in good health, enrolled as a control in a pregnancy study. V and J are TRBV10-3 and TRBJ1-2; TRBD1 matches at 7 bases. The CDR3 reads CAISDIGGGSGYGYTF. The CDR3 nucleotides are TGTGCCATCAGTGATATTGGAGGGGGCTCGGGCTATGGCTACACCTTC.